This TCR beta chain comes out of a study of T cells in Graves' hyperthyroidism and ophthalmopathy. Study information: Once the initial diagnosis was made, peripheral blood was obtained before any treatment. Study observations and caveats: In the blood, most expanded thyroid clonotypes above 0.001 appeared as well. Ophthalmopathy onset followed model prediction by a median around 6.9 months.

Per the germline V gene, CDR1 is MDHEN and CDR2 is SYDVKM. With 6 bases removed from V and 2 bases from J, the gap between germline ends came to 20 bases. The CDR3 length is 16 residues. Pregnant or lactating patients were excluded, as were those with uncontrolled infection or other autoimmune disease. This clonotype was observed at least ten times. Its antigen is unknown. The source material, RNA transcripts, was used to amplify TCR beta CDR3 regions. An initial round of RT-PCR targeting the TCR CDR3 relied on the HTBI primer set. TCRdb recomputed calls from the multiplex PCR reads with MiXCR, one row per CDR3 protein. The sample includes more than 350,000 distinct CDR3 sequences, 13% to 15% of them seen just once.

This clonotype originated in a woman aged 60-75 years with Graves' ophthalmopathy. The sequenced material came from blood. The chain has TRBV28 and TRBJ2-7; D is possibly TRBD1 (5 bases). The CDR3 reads CASSSPRQFGTYEQYF. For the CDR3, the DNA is TGTGCCAGCAGCTCGCCTAGACAGTTCGGAACCTACGAGCAGTACTTC.